This T cell receptor (beta chain) was sequenced during a study of vaccination and CD4 T cells after COVID-19. The CDR3 covers 13 residues. V dropped 8 bases and J dropped 7; count of bases not matched to a gene: 7. Per the germline V gene, CDR1 is KGHDR and CDR2 is SFDVKD. In the case of this clonotype: The antigen is unknown.

Stated treatment: approximately 9-day PBMC culture with coronavirus spike peptide pools or control peptides (ViraFEST assay). The Oncomine TCR Beta short-read assay was applied to DNA of cultured CD4+ T cells. TCRdb reanalysed the PCR reads using MiXCR and keeps one entry per CDR3 protein. The sample holds about 25,000 distinct CDR3 sequences; around 40% are singletons and the top ten take around 6.9%. Input material: CD4+ T cells from blood, cultured in vitro. This chain connects TRBV24-1 to TRBJ2-1, with 7 bases identical to TRBD1. The TCR sequence derives from a human donor who had recovered from COVID-19. The CDR3 loop reads CATTSGGLNEQFF. The CDR3 DNA sequence: TGTGCCACCACATCAGGGGGTCTAAATGAGCAGTTCTTC.